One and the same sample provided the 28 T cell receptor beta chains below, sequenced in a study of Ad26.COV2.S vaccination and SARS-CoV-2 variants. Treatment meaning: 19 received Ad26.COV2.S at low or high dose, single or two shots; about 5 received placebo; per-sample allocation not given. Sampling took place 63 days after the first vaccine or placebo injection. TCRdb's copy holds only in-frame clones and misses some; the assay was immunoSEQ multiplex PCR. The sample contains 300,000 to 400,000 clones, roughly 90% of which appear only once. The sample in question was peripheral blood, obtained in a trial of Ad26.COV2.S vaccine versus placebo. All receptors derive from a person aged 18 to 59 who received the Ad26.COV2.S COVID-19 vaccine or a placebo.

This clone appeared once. This CDR3 reads CASSSGLERRTDTQYF. The CDR3 DNA reads as TGTGCCAGCAGCTCGGGACTCGAACGTCGCACAGATACGCAGTATTTT. This chain connects TRBV5-8 to TRBJ2-3; D is perhaps TRBD2 (6 bases). The germline V gene has CDR1 SGHTS and CDR2 YDEGEE. The V end was cut by 3 bases, the J end by 1 base, with 15 bases between. The CDR3 is 16 residues long.

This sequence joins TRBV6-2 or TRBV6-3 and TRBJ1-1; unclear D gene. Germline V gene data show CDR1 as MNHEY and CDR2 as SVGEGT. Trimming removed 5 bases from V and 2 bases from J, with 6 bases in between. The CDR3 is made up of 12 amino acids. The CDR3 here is CASSPANTEAFF. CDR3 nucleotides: TGTGCCAGCAGTCCCGCTAACACTGAAGCTTTCTTT.

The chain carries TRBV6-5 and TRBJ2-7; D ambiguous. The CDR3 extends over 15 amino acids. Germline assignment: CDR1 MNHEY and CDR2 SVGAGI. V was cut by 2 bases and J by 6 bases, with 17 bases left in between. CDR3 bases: TGTGCCAGCAGTTACATCGCCGGAGCCTGGTGCGAGCAGTACGTC. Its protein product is CASSYIAGAWCEQYV.

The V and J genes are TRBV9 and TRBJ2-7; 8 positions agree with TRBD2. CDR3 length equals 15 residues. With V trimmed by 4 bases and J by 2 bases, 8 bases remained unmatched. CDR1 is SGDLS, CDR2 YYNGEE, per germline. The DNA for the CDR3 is TGTGCCAGCAGCCGGCAAGCGGGGGCTGCCTACGAGCAGTACTTC. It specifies CASSRQAGAAYEQYF.

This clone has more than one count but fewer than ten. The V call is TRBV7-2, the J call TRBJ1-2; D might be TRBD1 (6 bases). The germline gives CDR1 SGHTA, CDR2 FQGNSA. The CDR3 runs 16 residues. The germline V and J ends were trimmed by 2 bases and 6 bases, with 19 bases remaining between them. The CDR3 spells CASSLQHPGGLDGYTF. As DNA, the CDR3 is TGTGCCAGCAGCTTACAACACCCGGGGGGGCTGGATGGCTACACCTTC.

The CDR3 loop is CSVEAQIIRDRVTINYGYTF. The DNA for the CDR3 is TGCAGCGTTGAAGCTCAGATTATCCGGGACAGGGTAACAATCAACTATGGCTACACCTTC. The chain uses TRBV29-1 and TRBJ1-2, with 9 positions matching TRBD1. Germline assignment: CDR1 SQVTM and CDR2 ANQGSEA. This CDR3 comprises 20 residues. With 1 base clipped from V and 2 bases from J, the junction kept 20 bases outside the gene matches.

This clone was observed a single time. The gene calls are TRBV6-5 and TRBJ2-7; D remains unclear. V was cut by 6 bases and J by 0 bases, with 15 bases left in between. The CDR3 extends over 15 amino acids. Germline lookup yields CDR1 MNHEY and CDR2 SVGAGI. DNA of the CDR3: TGTGCCAGCAGGCTCACAATTGACATCTCCTACGAGCAGTACTTC. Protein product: CASRLTIDISYEQYF.

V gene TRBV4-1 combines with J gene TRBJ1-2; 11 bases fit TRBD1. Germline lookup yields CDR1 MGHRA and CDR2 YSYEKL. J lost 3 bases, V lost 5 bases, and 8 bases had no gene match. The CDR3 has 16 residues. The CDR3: CASSFGTGQGDYGYTF. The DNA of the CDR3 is TGCGCCAGCAGCTTTGGAACGGGACAGGGGGACTATGGCTACACCTTC.

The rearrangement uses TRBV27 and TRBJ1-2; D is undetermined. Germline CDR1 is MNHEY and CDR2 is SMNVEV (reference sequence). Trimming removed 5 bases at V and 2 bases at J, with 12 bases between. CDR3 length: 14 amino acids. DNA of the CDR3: TGTGCCAGCAGTCCCCTTCAGGAGAACTATGGCTACACCTTC. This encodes CASSPLQENYGYTF.

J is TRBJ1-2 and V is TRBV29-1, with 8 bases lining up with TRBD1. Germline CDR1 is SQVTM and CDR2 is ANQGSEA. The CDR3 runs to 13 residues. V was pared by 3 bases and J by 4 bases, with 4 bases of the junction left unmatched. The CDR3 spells CSVDFDRGYGYTF. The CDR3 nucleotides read TGCAGCGTTGACTTTGACAGGGGCTATGGCTACACCTTC.

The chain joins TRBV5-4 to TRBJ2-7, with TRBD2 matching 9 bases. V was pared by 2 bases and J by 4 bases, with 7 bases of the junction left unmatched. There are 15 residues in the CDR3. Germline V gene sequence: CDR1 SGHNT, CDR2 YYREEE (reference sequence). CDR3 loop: CASSLLPSGDYEQYF. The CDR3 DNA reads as TGTGCCAGCAGCTTATTGCCTAGCGGGGATTACGAGCAGTACTTC.

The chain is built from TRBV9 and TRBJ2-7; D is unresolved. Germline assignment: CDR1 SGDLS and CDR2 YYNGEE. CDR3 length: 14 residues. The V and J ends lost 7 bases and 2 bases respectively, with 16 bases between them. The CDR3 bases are TGTGCCAGCGGTCTTTGGCCCACAACCTACGAGCAGTACTTC. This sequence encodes CASGLWPTTYEQYF.

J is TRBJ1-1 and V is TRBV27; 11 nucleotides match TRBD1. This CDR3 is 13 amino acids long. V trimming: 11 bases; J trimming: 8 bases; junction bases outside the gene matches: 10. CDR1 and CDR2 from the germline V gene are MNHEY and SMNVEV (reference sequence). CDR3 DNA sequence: TGTGCCTCCACCTGGGGGACAGGGGGGGAAGCTTTCTTT. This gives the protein CASTWGTGGEAFF.

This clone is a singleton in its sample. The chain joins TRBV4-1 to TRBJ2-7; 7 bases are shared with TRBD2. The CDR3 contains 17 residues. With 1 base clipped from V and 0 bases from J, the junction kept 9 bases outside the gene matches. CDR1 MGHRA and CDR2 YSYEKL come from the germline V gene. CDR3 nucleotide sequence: TGCGCCAGCAGCCAAGTCGGGAGGTCGAGGGACTCCTACGAGCAGTACGTC. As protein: CASSQVGRSRDSYEQYV.

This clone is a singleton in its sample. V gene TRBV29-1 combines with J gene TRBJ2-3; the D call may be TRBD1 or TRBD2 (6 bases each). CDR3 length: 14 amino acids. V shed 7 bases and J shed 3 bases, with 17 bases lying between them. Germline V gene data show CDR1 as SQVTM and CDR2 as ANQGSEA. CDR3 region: CSGSGGPRTDTQYF. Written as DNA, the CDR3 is TGCAGCGGGTCCGGGGGCCCACGGACAGATACGCAGTATTTT.

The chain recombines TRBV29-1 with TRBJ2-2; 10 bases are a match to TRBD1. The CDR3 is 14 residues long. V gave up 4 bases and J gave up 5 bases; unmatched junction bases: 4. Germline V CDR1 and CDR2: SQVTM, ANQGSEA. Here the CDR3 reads CSVGRTGGTGELFF. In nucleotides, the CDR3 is TGCAGCGTTGGTAGGACAGGGGGTACCGGGGAGCTGTTTTTT.

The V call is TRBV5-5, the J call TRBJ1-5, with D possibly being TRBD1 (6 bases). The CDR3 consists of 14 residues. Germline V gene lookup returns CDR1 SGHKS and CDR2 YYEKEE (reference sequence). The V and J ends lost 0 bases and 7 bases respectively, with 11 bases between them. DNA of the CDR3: TGTGCCAGCAGCTTGGAACAGGGAGGGCAGCCCCAGCATTTT. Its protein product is CASSLEQGGQPQHF.

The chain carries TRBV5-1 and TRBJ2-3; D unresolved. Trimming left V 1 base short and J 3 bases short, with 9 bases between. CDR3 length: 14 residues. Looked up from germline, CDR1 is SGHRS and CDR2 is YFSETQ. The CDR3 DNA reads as TGCGCCAGCAGCTTGACGACACCAACAGATACGCAGTATTTT. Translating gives CASSLTTPTDTQYF.

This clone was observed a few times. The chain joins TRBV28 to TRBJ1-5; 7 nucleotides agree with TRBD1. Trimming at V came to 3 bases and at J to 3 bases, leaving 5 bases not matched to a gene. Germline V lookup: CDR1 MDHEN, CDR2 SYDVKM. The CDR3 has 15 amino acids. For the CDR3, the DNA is TGTGCCAGCAGTTTGGACAGGCTGCTCAATCAGCCCCAGCATTTT. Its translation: CASSLDRLLNQPQHF.

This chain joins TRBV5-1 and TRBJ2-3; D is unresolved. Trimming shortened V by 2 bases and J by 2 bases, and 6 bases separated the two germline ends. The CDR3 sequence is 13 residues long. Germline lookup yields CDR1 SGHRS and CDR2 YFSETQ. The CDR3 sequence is CASSFVYTDTQYF. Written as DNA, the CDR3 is TGCGCCAGCAGCTTTGTCTACACAGATACGCAGTATTTT.

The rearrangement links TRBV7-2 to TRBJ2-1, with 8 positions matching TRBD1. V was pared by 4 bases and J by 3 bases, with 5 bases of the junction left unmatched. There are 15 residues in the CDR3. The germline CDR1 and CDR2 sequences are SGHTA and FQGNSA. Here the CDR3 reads CASSSRTGNYNEQFF. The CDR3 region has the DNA TGTGCCAGCAGCTCTAGGACAGGGAACTACAATGAGCAGTTCTTC.

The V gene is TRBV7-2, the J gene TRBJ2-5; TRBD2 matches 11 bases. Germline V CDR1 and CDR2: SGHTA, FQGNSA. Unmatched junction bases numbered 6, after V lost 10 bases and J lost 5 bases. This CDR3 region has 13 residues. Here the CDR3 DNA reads TGTGCCACCGTACTAGCGGGAGTGGAGACCCAGTACTTC. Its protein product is CATVLAGVETQYF.

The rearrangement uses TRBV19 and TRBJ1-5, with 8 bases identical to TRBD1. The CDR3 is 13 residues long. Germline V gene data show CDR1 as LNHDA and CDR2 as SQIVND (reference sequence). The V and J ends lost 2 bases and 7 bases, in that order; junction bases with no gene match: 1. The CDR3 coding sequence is TGTGCCAGTAGTATAAACAGGGGGCAGCCCCAGCATTTT. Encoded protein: CASSINRGQPQHF.

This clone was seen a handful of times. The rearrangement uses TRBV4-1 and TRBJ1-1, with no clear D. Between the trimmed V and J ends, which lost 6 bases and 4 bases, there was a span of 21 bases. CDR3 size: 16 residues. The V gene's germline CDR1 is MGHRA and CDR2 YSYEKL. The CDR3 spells CASSPTSTKVPTEAFF. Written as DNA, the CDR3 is TGCGCCAGCAGTCCAACATCTACGAAGGTCCCCACTGAAGCTTTCTTT.

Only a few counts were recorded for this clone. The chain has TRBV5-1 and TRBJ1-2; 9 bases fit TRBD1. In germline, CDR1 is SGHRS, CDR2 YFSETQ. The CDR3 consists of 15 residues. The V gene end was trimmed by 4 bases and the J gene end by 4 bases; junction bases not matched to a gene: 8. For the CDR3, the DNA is TGCGCCAGCAGCGAGGGACAGGGAGGTACCTATGGCTACACCTTC. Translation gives CASSEGQGGTYGYTF.

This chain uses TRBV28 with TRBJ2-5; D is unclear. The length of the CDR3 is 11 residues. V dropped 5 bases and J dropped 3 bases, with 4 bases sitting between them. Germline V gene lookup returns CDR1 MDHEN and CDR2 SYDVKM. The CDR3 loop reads CASSGEETQYF. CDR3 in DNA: TGTGCCAGCAGTGGGGAAGAGACCCAGTACTTC.

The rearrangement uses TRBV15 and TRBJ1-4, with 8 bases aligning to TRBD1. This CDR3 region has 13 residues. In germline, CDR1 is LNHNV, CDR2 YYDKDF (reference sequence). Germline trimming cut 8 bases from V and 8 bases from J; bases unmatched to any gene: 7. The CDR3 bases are TGTGCCACCCAACAGGGGGGTAGCGAAAAACTGTTTTTT. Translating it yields CATQQGGSEKLFF.

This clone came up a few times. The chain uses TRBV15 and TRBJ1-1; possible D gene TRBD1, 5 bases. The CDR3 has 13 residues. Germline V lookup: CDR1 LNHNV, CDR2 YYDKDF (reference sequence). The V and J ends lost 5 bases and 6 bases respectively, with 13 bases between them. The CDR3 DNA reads TGTGCCACCAGCCCGAATCGGGGCGCTGAAGCTTTCTTT. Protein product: CATSPNRGAEAFF.